The clone carrying this TCR beta chain was seen a handful of times. What it recognizes is unknown. The sample comes from a study of beta chain features in type 1 diabetes. Findings of the study overall: People with Type 1 diabetes carried modestly yet significantly shorter TCRB CDR3s in all four CD4+ subsets.

TCRB transcripts that were expressed got sequenced, as all of the isolated RNA had been reverse transcribed. The protocol was immunoSEQ multiplex PCR, while the TCRdb copy is restricted to in-frame clones and leaves out a portion. This sample carries 600,000 to 750,000 clones, 9.5% to 15% of them seen once, and the ten largest clones take 0.095% to 0.15%. Input material: naive CD4+ T cells from blood. This TCR derives from a man aged 30-40 years with type 1 diabetes.

CDR3 residues: CASNSRVGPEKLFF. The CDR3 nucleotides read TGTGCCAGCAACTCCCGGGTGGGCCCTGAAAAACTGTTTTTT. The chain combines TRBV5-6 with TRBJ1-4; D gene unclear. The ends were cut back, 6 bases at V and 7 bases at J, with 16 bases in the middle. This CDR3 spans 14 amino acids. Germline V gene sequence: CDR1 SGHDT, CDR2 YYEEEE.